These T cell receptor beta chains were read from a single sample in a study of response to subunit inactivated influenza vaccine. TCRdb re-called the RT-PCR reads through MiXCR, storing one row per CDR3 protein. The table shows 450,000 to 600,000 distinct CDR3 sequences, with about 8% occurring only once. The specimen comprised PBMCs from blood, sampled less than 30 months after vaccination. All receptors come from a man aged 45-69 years who received an inactivated influenza vaccine. Each CDR3 is given with its conserved first and last residue. D genes are given only for firm matches. Clone size is stated in some rows and not others, as once, few, many or a class when expanded.

j_gene: TRBJ1-1; v_gene: TRBV20-1; d_gene: .; abundance: few; CDR3aa: CSATYTGIGTEAFF; CDR3nt: TGCAGTGCTACCTATACAGGGATCGGCACTGAAGCTTTCTTT
j_gene: TRBJ1-1; v_gene: TRBV30; d_gene: TRBD1; abundance: many; CDR3aa: CAGDRGLGEAFF; CDR3nt: TGTGCCGGGGACAGGGGGTTAGGTGAAGCTTTCTTT
j_gene: TRBJ1-2; v_gene: TRBV5-1; d_gene: .; abundance: few; CDR3aa: CASSGLDAWGYTF; CDR3nt: TGCGCCAGCAGCGGGCTCGATGCGTGGGGCTACACCTTC
j_gene: TRBJ2-1; v_gene: TRBV20-1; d_gene: .; abundance: .; CDR3aa: CSAPTLKGYNEQFF; CDR3nt: TGCAGTGCACCAACGTTGAAGGGCTACAATGAGCAGTTCTTC
j_gene: TRBJ1-5; v_gene: TRBV7-8; d_gene: .; abundance: many; CDR3aa: CASSLRHSNQPQHF; CDR3nt: TGTGCCAGCAGCTTACGGCACAGCAATCAGCCCCAGCATTTT
j_gene: TRBJ1-1; v_gene: TRBV25-1; d_gene: TRBD1; abundance: few; CDR3aa: CASSAGQGPEAFF; CDR3nt: TGTGCCAGCAGTGCGGGACAGGGCCCTGAAGCTTTCTTT
j_gene: TRBJ2-1; v_gene: TRBV10-3; d_gene: .; abundance: few; CDR3aa: CAISETGARNEQFF; CDR3nt: TGTGCCATCAGTGAGACCGGAGCTCGCAATGAGCAGTTCTTC
j_gene: TRBJ2-7; v_gene: TRBV9; d_gene: TRBD1; abundance: many; CDR3aa: CASSSTGGTGSYEQYF; CDR3nt: TGTGCCAGCAGCTCAACTGGCGGGACAGGGTCCTACGAGCAGTACTTC
j_gene: TRBJ2-3; v_gene: TRBV20-1; d_gene: .; abundance: .; CDR3aa: CSATPDLGGTDTQYF; CDR3nt: TGCAGTGCCACCCCCGACCTAGGGGGCACAGATACGCAGTATTTT
j_gene: TRBJ2-4; v_gene: TRBV20-1; d_gene: .; abundance: .; CDR3aa: CSAIAGDKGKNIQYF; CDR3nt: TGCAGTGCTATTGCAGGGGATAAGGGCAAAAACATTCAGTACTTC
j_gene: TRBJ1-2; v_gene: TRBV28; d_gene: .; abundance: few; CDR3aa: CASSRDGGGYTF; CDR3nt: TGTGCCAGCAGCAGGGACGGCGGGGGCTACACCTTC
j_gene: TRBJ2-1; v_gene: TRBV7-2; d_gene: TRBD2; abundance: many; CDR3aa: CASSKTGTSGGEQFF; CDR3nt: TGTGCCAGCAGCAAGACCGGGACTAGCGGTGGTGAGCAGTTCTTC
j_gene: TRBJ2-1; v_gene: TRBV5-1; d_gene: .; abundance: many; CDR3aa: CASGLAGYNEQFF; CDR3nt: TGCGCCAGCGGTTTGGCCGGATATAATGAGCAGTTCTTC
j_gene: TRBJ2-1; v_gene: TRBV24-1; d_gene: TRBD1; abundance: few; CDR3aa: CATTLTGGGEQFF; CDR3nt: TGTGCCACCACCCTGACAGGGGGCGGTGAGCAGTTCTTC
j_gene: TRBJ2-2; v_gene: TRBV4-2; d_gene: TRBD2; abundance: many; CDR3aa: CASSPSAYRGGTGELFF; CDR3nt: TGTGCCAGCAGCCCGTCGGCTTATCGGGGGGGCACCGGGGAGCTGTTTTTT
j_gene: TRBJ2-1; v_gene: TRBV5-1; d_gene: TRBD2; abundance: .; CDR3aa: CASSPAGGDPTYNEQFF; CDR3nt: TGCGCCAGCAGCCCCGCGGGAGGGGACCCAACCTACAATGAGCAGTTCTTC
j_gene: TRBJ2-7; v_gene: TRBV4-2; d_gene: .; abundance: .; CDR3aa: CASSSRYRSNEQYF; CDR3nt: TGTGCCAGCAGCTCCCGCTACAGGAGTAACGAGCAGTACTTC
j_gene: TRBJ1-1; v_gene: TRBV4-1; d_gene: .; abundance: .; CDR3aa: CASSQDRRMNTEAFF; CDR3nt: TGCGCCAGCAGCCAAGATCGGCGAATGAACACTGAAGCTTTCTTT
j_gene: TRBJ2-1; v_gene: TRBV6-2/TRBV6-3; d_gene: .; abundance: few; CDR3aa: CASSPLLGYEQFF; CDR3nt: TGTGCCAGCAGCCCCCTTTTGGGCTATGAGCAGTTCTTC
j_gene: TRBJ2-3; v_gene: TRBV4-1; d_gene: TRBD2; abundance: .; CDR3aa: CASSQEQRGGPTDTQYF; CDR3nt: TGCGCCAGCAGCCAAGAGCAGCGGGGGGGCCCCACAGATACGCAGTATTTT
j_gene: TRBJ2-6; v_gene: TRBV5-4; d_gene: .; abundance: .; CDR3aa: CASSLVGPYSGANVLTF; CDR3nt: TGTGCCAGCAGCTTGGTTGGGCCTTACTCTGGGGCCAACGTCCTGACTTTC
j_gene: TRBJ2-2; v_gene: TRBV4-2; d_gene: .; abundance: many; CDR3aa: CASSQDGGRNTGELFF; CDR3nt: TGTGCCAGCAGCCAAGATGGGGGCCGGAACACCGGGGAGCTGTTTTTT
j_gene: TRBJ2-1; v_gene: TRBV7-8; d_gene: TRBD2; abundance: few; CDR3aa: CASSSKRGPNYNEQFF; CDR3nt: TGTGCCAGCAGCAGCAAGCGGGGCCCAAACTACAATGAGCAGTTCTTC
j_gene: TRBJ2-5; v_gene: TRBV12-3/TRBV12-4; d_gene: .; abundance: many; CDR3aa: CASTHRGQETQYF; CDR3nt: TGTGCCAGCACCCATCGGGGTCAAGAGACCCAGTACTTC
j_gene: TRBJ1-2; v_gene: TRBV6-5; d_gene: .; abundance: many; CDR3aa: CASSYRIKTVDGYGYTF; CDR3nt: TGTGCCAGCAGTTACCGAATTAAGACAGTCGACGGATATGGCTACACCTTC
j_gene: TRBJ2-1; v_gene: TRBV20-1; d_gene: TRBD2; abundance: few; CDR3aa: CSARVPSGGFDEQFF; CDR3nt: TGCAGTGCTAGAGTCCCTAGCGGGGGGTTCGATGAGCAGTTCTTC
j_gene: TRBJ2-1; v_gene: TRBV19; d_gene: .; abundance: many; CDR3aa: CASSKALGAGHNYNEQFF; CDR3nt: TGTGCCAGTAGCAAAGCCTTAGGCGCGGGGCACAACTACAATGAGCAGTTCTTC
j_gene: TRBJ2-7; v_gene: TRBV28; d_gene: .; abundance: .; CDR3aa: CASSLRQGLTGAYEQYF; CDR3nt: TGTGCCAGCAGTTTACGGCAGGGGTTAACGGGGGCCTACGAGCAGTACTTC
j_gene: TRBJ2-5; v_gene: TRBV20-1; d_gene: TRBD2; abundance: few; CDR3aa: CSAGTTRRETQYF; CDR3nt: TGCAGTGCTGGGACTACCCGGCGGGAGACCCAGTACTTC
j_gene: TRBJ2-1; v_gene: TRBV5-1; d_gene: TRBD2; abundance: .; CDR3aa: CASSSRAGGYVEQFF; CDR3nt: TGCGCCAGCAGCTCCAGAGCGGGAGGGTACGTTGAGCAGTTCTTC
j_gene: TRBJ2-7; v_gene: TRBV20-1; d_gene: TRBD2; abundance: many; CDR3aa: CSVRQLAGSYEQYF; CDR3nt: TGCAGTGTGAGACAACTAGCGGGGTCCTACGAGCAGTACTTC
j_gene: TRBJ2-3; v_gene: TRBV27; d_gene: .; abundance: few; CDR3aa: CASNSRGGPDTQYF; CDR3nt: TGTGCCAGCAACTCGAGGGGGGGCCCAGATACGCAGTATTTT
j_gene: TRBJ2-7; v_gene: TRBV7-2; d_gene: .; abundance: few; CDR3aa: CASSLEGTTGNYEQYF; CDR3nt: TGTGCCAGCAGCTTAGAGGGGACGACGGGGAACTACGAGCAGTACTTC
j_gene: TRBJ2-1; v_gene: TRBV12-3/TRBV12-4; d_gene: .; abundance: .; CDR3aa: CASSFGASYNEQFF; CDR3nt: TGTGCCAGCAGTTTTGGAGCCTCCTACAATGAGCAGTTCTTC
j_gene: TRBJ1-2; v_gene: TRBV4-1; d_gene: .; abundance: .; CDR3aa: CASSETGDGVYGYTF; CDR3nt: TGCGCCAGCAGCGAGACGGGAGATGGAGTTTATGGCTACACCTTC
j_gene: TRBJ1-2; v_gene: TRBV20-1; d_gene: .; abundance: many; CDR3aa: CSASDSYYGYTF; CDR3nt: TGCAGTGCGTCGGACAGTTACTATGGCTACACCTTC
j_gene: TRBJ2-5; v_gene: TRBV11-2; d_gene: .; abundance: few; CDR3aa: CASSLKLTYSQETQYF; CDR3nt: TGTGCCAGCAGCCTTAAACTGACGTATTCCCAAGAGACCCAGTACTTC
j_gene: TRBJ2-3; v_gene: TRBV20-1; d_gene: .; abundance: .; CDR3aa: CSARFRDTDTQYF; CDR3nt: TGCAGTGCTAGGTTTAGGGACACAGATACGCAGTATTTT
j_gene: TRBJ1-5; v_gene: TRBV12-3/TRBV12-4; d_gene: .; abundance: .; CDR3aa: CASSEVGSQPQHF; CDR3nt: TGTGCCAGCTCCGAGGTGGGGAGCCAGCCCCAGCATTTT
j_gene: TRBJ2-4; v_gene: TRBV25-1; d_gene: .; abundance: few; CDR3aa: CAAARRVTKNIQYF; CDR3nt: TGTGCCGCTGCCCGTCGGGTGACCAAAAACATTCAGTACTTC
j_gene: TRBJ2-7; v_gene: TRBV28; d_gene: .; abundance: few; CDR3aa: CASSSPRPTDYEQYF; CDR3nt: TGTGCCAGCAGTTCACCCCGCCCGACAGATTACGAGCAGTACTTC
j_gene: TRBJ1-6; v_gene: TRBV20-1; d_gene: .; abundance: many; CDR3aa: CSARSGGASYNSPLHF; CDR3nt: TGCAGTGCTAGATCCGGGGGAGCGTCCTATAATTCACCCCTCCACTTT
j_gene: TRBJ2-1; v_gene: TRBV20-1; d_gene: TRBD2; abundance: .; CDR3aa: CSATRTSGISSYNEQFF; CDR3nt: TGCAGTGCTACGCGGACTAGCGGGATAAGCTCCTACAATGAGCAGTTCTTC
j_gene: TRBJ2-7; v_gene: TRBV4-3; d_gene: .; abundance: many; CDR3aa: CASSQGLTSYEQYF; CDR3nt: TGTGCCAGCAGCCAAGGGCTTACCTCCTACGAGCAGTACTTC
j_gene: TRBJ2-6; v_gene: TRBV5-1; d_gene: .; abundance: few; CDR3aa: CASSPRTAREANVLTF; CDR3nt: TGCGCCAGCAGCCCACGGACAGCTCGGGAAGCCAACGTCCTGACTTTC
j_gene: TRBJ2-1; v_gene: TRBV20-1; d_gene: .; abundance: few; CDR3aa: CSARDAAYNSNEQFF; CDR3nt: TGCAGTGCTAGAGATGCGGCTTATAACTCGAATGAGCAGTTCTTC
j_gene: TRBJ1-1; v_gene: TRBV20-1; d_gene: .; abundance: .; CDR3aa: CSAREGGHTEAFF; CDR3nt: TGCAGTGCTAGAGAGGGTGGGCACACTGAAGCTTTCTTT
j_gene: TRBJ2-6; v_gene: TRBV6-1; d_gene: TRBD2; abundance: few; CDR3aa: CASTNGGAGANVLTF; CDR3nt: TGTGCCAGCACCAACGGGGGGGCTGGGGCCAACGTCCTGACTTTC
j_gene: TRBJ2-1; v_gene: TRBV4-3; d_gene: .; abundance: many; CDR3aa: CASSQDRAFEQFF; CDR3nt: TGCGCCAGCAGCCAAGATCGGGCATTTGAGCAGTTCTTC
j_gene: TRBJ2-1; v_gene: TRBV3-1; d_gene: .; abundance: few; CDR3aa: CASSQDVVTRRYGEQFF; CDR3nt: TGTGCCAGCAGCCAAGATGTAGTTACACGGAGGTACGGTGAGCAGTTCTTC
j_gene: TRBJ2-2; v_gene: TRBV20-1; d_gene: .; abundance: many; CDR3aa: CSAGRQLANTGELFF; CDR3nt: TGCAGTGCTGGAAGACAGCTCGCGAACACCGGGGAGCTGTTTTTT
j_gene: TRBJ1-4; v_gene: TRBV6-5; d_gene: TRBD1; abundance: .; CDR3aa: CASSYSTGGGEKLFF; CDR3nt: TGTGCCAGCAGTTACTCGACAGGGGGAGGGGAAAAACTGTTTTTT
j_gene: TRBJ1-1; v_gene: TRBV29-1; d_gene: .; abundance: .; CDR3aa: CSVASNFYTEAFF; CDR3nt: TGCAGCGTTGCGAGTAACTTTTACACTGAAGCTTTCTTC
j_gene: TRBJ2-7; v_gene: TRBV6-1; d_gene: TRBD1; abundance: few; CDR3aa: CASNRDRGTYEQYF; CDR3nt: TGTGCCAGCAACCGGGACAGGGGGACCTACGAGCAGTACTTC
j_gene: TRBJ2-1; v_gene: TRBV12-3/TRBV12-4; d_gene: TRBD2; abundance: few; CDR3aa: CASSLTVAGLNNEQFF; CDR3nt: TGTGCCAGCAGTTTGACGGTAGCGGGGTTGAATAATGAGCAGTTCTTC